These 28 T cell receptor beta chains were sequenced from one sample in a study of blood T cell repertoires in COVID-19. Sequenced by immunoSEQ multiplex PCR; TCRdb stores in-frame clones only, minus some. The profile shows about 190,000 clones, less than 85% of them singletons. Sequencing used peripheral blood. Every receptor here comes from a woman older than 75 with active or convalescent COVID-19.

The chain links TRBV10-1 to TRBJ2-1; 15 bases fit TRBD2. The CDR3 runs 21 residues. J was trimmed by 0 bases and V by 0 bases; bases with no gene match: 9. CDR1 and CDR2 from the germline V gene are WNHNN and SYGVQD (reference sequence). The chain's CDR3 is CASSESRGLAGGPGSYNEQFF. CDR3 nucleotide sequence: TGCGCCAGCAGTGAGTCCCGTGGACTAGCGGGAGGGCCTGGCTCCTACAATGAGCAGTTCTTC.

This sequence joins TRBV7-9 and TRBJ2-1; the match to TRBD1 covers 7 bases. The CDR3 has 15 amino acids. Germline V lookup: CDR1 SEHNR, CDR2 FQNEAQ (reference sequence). With V trimmed by 5 bases and J by 4 bases, 8 bases remained unmatched. As DNA, the CDR3 is TGTGCCAGCAGCCCTCAGGGGGAGAATTACAATGAGCAGTTCTTC. Protein product: CASSPQGENYNEQFF.

The chain employs TRBV4-2 and TRBJ1-1; D not certain. This CDR3 has 14 residues. The germline V and J ends were trimmed by 0 bases and 4 bases, with 9 bases remaining between them. Germline V CDR1 and CDR2: LGHNA, YNFKEQ. DNA of the CDR3: TGTGCCAGCAGCCAAGAATCCGGGATCACTGAAGCTTTCTTT. Translation: CASSQESGITEAFF.

The chain carries TRBV14 and TRBJ1-1, with 8 bases identical to TRBD1. V gave up 5 bases and J gave up 0 bases; unmatched junction bases: 5. Germline assignment: CDR1 SGHDN and CDR2 FVKESK. The CDR3 is 15 residues long. The CDR3 nucleotides read TGTGCCAGCAGCGTCCAACAGGGGGTGAACACTGAAGCTTTCTTT. Translating it yields CASSVQQGVNTEAFF.

The gene calls are TRBV7-3 and TRBJ2-1, with D maybe TRBD1 (5 bases). Trimming took off 2 bases at V and 5 bases at J, with 13 bases between the two ends. Germline V gene lookup returns CDR1 SGHTA and CDR2 FQGTGA. CDR3 size: 15 residues. CDR3 bases: TGTGCCAGCAGCTTATTCCAGGGTATGGACAATGAGCAGTTCTTC. Translating gives CASSLFQGMDNEQFF.

This clone was picked up a small number of times. V usage is TRBV2 and J usage is TRBJ1-2; perhaps TRBD1 as D (5 bases). V lost 6 bases, J lost 4 bases, and 15 bases lay in between. CDR3 size: 14 residues. Germline V gene sequence: CDR1 SNHLY, CDR2 FYNNEI. CDR3 in DNA: TGTGCCAGCAGAGAGACACGACAGCTCTATGGCTACACCTTC. It encodes CASRETRQLYGYTF.

The genes are TRBV4-1 and TRBJ2-2; D is undetermined. This CDR3 has 14 residues. V was cut by 0 bases and J by 6 bases, with 8 bases left in between. CDR1 MGHRA and CDR2 YSYEKL come from the germline V gene. CDR3 sequence (DNA): TGCGCCAGCAGCCAAGATCATCAGTCCGGGGAGCTGTTTTTT. Translating gives CASSQDHQSGELFF.

V usage is TRBV24-1 and J usage is TRBJ2-2; 9 bases fit TRBD2. Looked up from germline, CDR1 is KGHDR and CDR2 is SFDVKD. V was pared by 3 bases and J by 5 bases, with 9 bases of the junction left unmatched. This CDR3 has 17 amino acids. The CDR3 protein is CATSDPGLAGVTGELFF. The DNA of the CDR3 is TGTGCCACCAGTGATCCCGGATTAGCGGGAGTTACCGGGGAGCTGTTTTTT.

V gene TRBV5-8 combines with J gene TRBJ1-5; no clear D. With 5 bases removed from V and 4 bases from J, the gap between germline ends came to 10 bases. The CDR3 sequence is 13 residues long. Per germline, CDR1 SGHTS and CDR2 YDEGEE. CDR3 coding DNA: TGTGCCAGCAGTTTCGAGTCGAATCAGCCCCAGCATTTT. Translation gives CASSFESNQPQHF.

The V gene is TRBV10-3, the J gene TRBJ1-3; D unclear. In germline, CDR1 is ENHRY, CDR2 SYGVKD. V was shortened by 3 bases and J by 0 bases, with 3 bases between the two germline ends. CDR3 length: 13 amino acids. CDR3 nucleotide sequence: TGTGCCATCAGTGACAGCTCTGGAAACACCATATATTTT. Translating gives CAISDSSGNTIYF.

This chain uses TRBV6-1 with TRBJ1-2; a weak D match, TRBD1 (6 bases). CDR3 length: 16 residues. The germline V and J ends were trimmed by 0 bases and 3 bases, with 14 bases remaining between them. Germline V lookup: CDR1 MNHNS, CDR2 SASEGT. In DNA form, the CDR3 reads TGTGCCAGCAGTGAAGCAAGGGGGGGCCCCTACTATGGCTACACCTTC. It codes for CASSEARGGPYYGYTF.

V gene TRBV9 combines with J gene TRBJ2-2; 7 positions agree with TRBD2. Germline lookup yields CDR1 SGDLS and CDR2 YYNGEE. There are 16 residues in the CDR3. With V trimmed by 4 bases and J by 4 bases, 10 bases remained unmatched. The CDR3 nucleotides read TGTGCCAGCAGCATCCGGTCCGGGGAGGGCACCGGGGAGCTGTTTTTT. This gives the protein CASSIRSGEGTGELFF. Full variable domain (remainder filled in from reference TRBV9 and TRBJ2-2): DSGVTQTPKHLITATGQRVTLRCSPRSGDLSVYWYQQSLDQGLQFLIQYYNGEERAKGNILERFSAQQFPDLHSELNLSSLELGDSALYFCASSIRSGEGTGELFFGEGSRLTVL.

As to this clone: The sample holds other DNA sequences that translate to the same CDR3. This chain connects TRBV5-1 to TRBJ1-1, with D possibly matching TRBD1 (6 bases). The V and J ends lost 2 bases and 0 bases respectively, with 8 bases between them. The CDR3 totals 14 residues. Germline CDR1 SGHRS, CDR2 YFSETQ. CDR3 protein: CASSLTGLNTEAFF. In DNA form, the CDR3 reads TGCGCCAGCAGCTTAACAGGGTTGAACACTGAAGCTTTCTTT. Full variable domain (missing parts from reference TRBV5-1 and TRBJ1-1): KAGVTQTPRYLIKTRGQQVTLSCSPISGHRSVSWYQQTPGQGLQFLFEYFSETQRNKGNFPGRFSGRQFSNSRSEMNVSTLELGDSALYLCASSLTGLNTEAFFGQGTRLTVV.

The chain combines TRBV6-6 with TRBJ2-1; D call uncertain. Germline loops: CDR1 MNHNY, CDR2 SVGAGI (reference sequence). Trimming took 0 bases from V and 8 from J, leaving 14 bases between them. The CDR3 has 15 amino acids. The CDR3 loop is CASSYSGSLSDEQFF. CDR3 bases: TGTGCCAGCAGTTACTCGGGCAGTCTGTCGGATGAGCAGTTCTTC.

The rearrangement links TRBV19 to TRBJ1-4, with TRBD1 identical over 7 bases. The CDR3 spans 15 residues. After removal of 5 bases from V and 2 bases from J, the junction contained 5 bases not matched to a gene. The germline V gene encodes CDR1 LNHDA and CDR2 SQIVND (reference sequence). The CDR3 coding sequence is TGTGCCAGTAGTCCTACAGGGGCGACTAATGAAAAACTGTTTTTT. It codes for CASSPTGATNEKLFF.

The sample holds a few counts of this clone. V is TRBV2 and J is TRBJ2-7, with a possible D match to TRBD1 (6 bases). This CDR3 has 15 residues. Germline values: CDR1 SNHLY, CDR2 FYNNEI. The germline V and J ends were trimmed by 0 bases and 0 bases, with 9 bases remaining between them. Here the CDR3 DNA reads TGTGCCAGCAGTGAAGCGGGCAGGGGCTCCTACGAGCAGTACTTC. Translated, it gives CASSEAGRGSYEQYF.

This chain's CDR3 is CASSPQGGSGNTIYF. The CDR3 coding sequence is TGTGCCAGCTCACCACAAGGGGGATCTGGAAACACCATATATTTT. V usage is TRBV18 and J usage is TRBJ1-3; D possibly corresponds to TRBD1 (6 bases). Trimming stripped 1 base from V and 1 base from J, with 8 bases between. Germline values: CDR1 KGHSH, CDR2 LQKENI. The CDR3 covers 15 residues.

This chain joins TRBV5-1 and TRBJ1-5, with TRBD1 matching 8 bases. The CDR3 has 15 residues. The J segment lost 0 bases and the V segment lost 4 bases, leaving 3 bases of the junction unmatched. Germline CDR1 SGHRS, CDR2 YFSETQ. As DNA, the CDR3 is TGCGCCAGCAGCCCCGGACAGGGTAGCAATCAGCCCCAGCATTTT. Its translation: CASSPGQGSNQPQHF.

The chain links TRBV12-5 to TRBJ1-5; D gene ambiguous. Trimming pared 1 base from V and 1 base from J, leaving 8 bases between. The CDR3 consists of 15 residues. The germline V gene encodes CDR1 LGHNT and CDR2 FRNRAP. CDR3 DNA sequence: TGTGCTAGTGGTTTGGACACAGTAAGCAATCAGCCCCAGCATTTT. Its protein is CASGLDTVSNQPQHF.

The V call is TRBV30, the J call TRBJ1-3; D gene uncertain. The CDR3 contains 13 residues. Germline CDR1 is GTSNPN and CDR2 is SVGIG (reference sequence). Trimming took off 0 bases at V and 4 bases at J, with 7 bases between the two ends. The CDR3 bases are TGTGCCTGGAGTGTATCGGGAGGAAACACCATATATTTT. Amino acids: CAWSVSGGNTIYF.

V and J are TRBV15 and TRBJ1-5; D remains unclear. The CDR3 sequence is 13 residues long. The germline V gene has CDR1 LNHNV and CDR2 YYDKDF (reference sequence). Trimming left V 3 bases short and J 6 bases short, with 9 bases between. In DNA form, the CDR3 reads TGTGCCACCAGCAGGGAGATATTTCAGCCCCAGCATTTT. As protein: CATSREIFQPQHF.

V and J are TRBV3-1 (or the pseudogene TRBV3-2) and TRBJ2-2; D may be TRBD1 (6 bases). The CDR3 extends over 17 amino acids. Between the trimmed V and J ends, which lost 0 bases and 5 bases, there was a span of 16 bases. The germline V gene encodes CDR1 LGHDT and CDR2 YNNKEL (reference sequence). CDR3 region: CASSQEISGARTGELFF. The CDR3 DNA reads TGTGCCAGCAGCCAAGAAATATCAGGGGCGAGGACCGGGGAGCTGTTTTTT.

V gene TRBV19 combines with J gene TRBJ1-5; D unresolved. V lost 3 bases and J 3 bases, leaving 9 bases between the germline ends. This CDR3 comprises 14 residues. Germline V gene data show CDR1 as LNHDA and CDR2 as SQIVND (reference sequence). The CDR3 reads CASSMSTANQPQHF. As DNA, the CDR3 is TGTGCCAGTAGTATGTCGACTGCCAATCAGCCCCAGCATTTT.

This chain uses TRBV9 with TRBJ2-6; 8 positions match TRBD2. This CDR3 contains 17 residues. V lost 0 bases and J lost 0; bases outside the gene matches: 2. CDR1 and CDR2 (germline): SGDLS, YYNGEE. Here the CDR3 DNA reads TGTGCCAGCAGCGTAGGTAGCGGGATCTCTGGGGCCAACGTCCTGACTTTC. Residues: CASSVGSGISGANVLTF.

This chain links TRBV5-1 with TRBJ1-1; 7 bases fit TRBD1. This CDR3 spans 14 amino acids. V dropped 2 bases and J dropped 2; count of bases not matched to a gene: 3. CDR1 and CDR2 from the germline V gene are SGHRS and YFSETQ. The DNA of the CDR3 is TGCGCCAGCAGCTTTTCAGGGGGTAACACTGAAGCTTTCTTT. Translated, it gives CASSFSGGNTEAFF.

This clone was seen more than once but under ten times. This sequence joins TRBV14 and TRBJ1-1; 10 bases are shared with TRBD1. CDR1 and CDR2 (germline): SGHDN, FVKESK. CDR3 size: 16 residues. V lost 3 bases and J lost 4; bases outside the gene matches: 8. The CDR3 DNA follows: TGTGCCAGCAGCCAGAGGACAGGGGGTATAATCACTGAAGCTTTCTTT. Its protein is CASSQRTGGIITEAFF.

V gene TRBV9 combines with J gene TRBJ2-7; 7 bases match TRBD2. V trimming: 2 bases; J trimming: 0 bases; junction bases outside the gene matches: 5. The CDR3 runs to 15 residues. The V gene's germline CDR1 is SGDLS and CDR2 YYNGEE. The CDR3 region has the DNA TGTGCCAGCAGCGTGGGAGGGAGTCGCTCCTACGAGCAGTACTTC. Amino acids: CASSVGGSRSYEQYF.

The chain has TRBV5-8 and TRBJ1-1; D is ambiguous. This CDR3 contains 15 residues. V dropped 3 bases and J dropped 5 bases, with 17 bases sitting between them. Germline V CDR1 and CDR2: SGHTS, YDEGEE. The DNA for the CDR3 is TGTGCCAGCAGCTATCCCGGAGTGGGTGGAACTGAAGCTTTCTTT. Encoded protein: CASSYPGVGGTEAFF.